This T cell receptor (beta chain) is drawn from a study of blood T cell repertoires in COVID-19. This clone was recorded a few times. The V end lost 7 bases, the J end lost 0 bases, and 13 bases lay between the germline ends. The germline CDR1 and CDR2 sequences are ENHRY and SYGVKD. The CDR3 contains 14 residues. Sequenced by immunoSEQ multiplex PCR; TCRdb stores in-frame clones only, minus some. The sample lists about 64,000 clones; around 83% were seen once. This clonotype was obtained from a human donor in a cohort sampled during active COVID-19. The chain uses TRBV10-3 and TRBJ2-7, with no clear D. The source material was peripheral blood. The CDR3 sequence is CAINPSQSSYEQYF. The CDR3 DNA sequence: TGTGCCATCAACCCGTCACAGAGCTCCTACGAGCAGTACTTC.